This TCR beta chain was obtained from a study of early T cells in non-severe SARS-CoV-2 infection. Study-level information: Sequencing was performed on bulk RNA from unsorted whole blood, leaving chains unpaired. General study results and limits: Matches to VDJdb favored anti-spike CD8 responses and missed private and CD4 specificities.

In this sample, this clonotype turned up many times. No antigen is known for it. The germline V and J ends were trimmed by 4 bases and 0 bases, with 11 bases remaining between them. This CDR3 spans 15 amino acids. The germline gives CDR1 SNHLY, CDR2 FYNNEI. In the library, individual cDNA molecules carried attached unique molecular identifiers. Via MiXCR, TCRdb re-called the 5' RACE reads, giving one row per CDR3 protein. The sample lists about 100,000 distinct CDR3 sequences; around 14% were seen once. The V gene is TRBV2, the J gene TRBJ2-3; no definite D call. The receptor's source is an adult who was a healthcare worker with PCR-confirmed SARS-CoV-2 infection or an uninfected control (not recorded which). Sequenced input: whole blood. CDR3 sequence: CASSVNPTSTDTQYF. CDR3 coding DNA: TGTGCCAGCAGTGTGAACCCCACTAGCACAGATACGCAGTATTTT. The variable domain in full, with the rest retrieved from reference TRBV2 and TRBJ2-3, is EPEVTQTPSHQVTQMGQEVILRCVPISNHLYFYWYRQILGQKVEFLVSFYNNEISEKSEIFDDQFSVERPDGSNFTLKIRSTKLEDSAMYFCASSVNPTSTDTQYFGPGTRLTVL.